The next 10 T cell receptor beta chains were all read from a single sample in a study of CD8 T cells in ankylosing spondylitis. TCRdb reprocessed the 5' RACE reads with MiXCR, giving one entry per CDR3 protein. This repertoire shows some 71,000 distinct CDR3 sequences, about 5.7% found once; its top ten account for around 2.2%. The sequenced material came from blood, either unsorted or a sorted T cell fraction (not recorded which). Source of these receptors: a male donor with ankylosing spondylitis or in good health (not recorded which).

This clonotype has a count of ten or more. The chain links TRBV18 to TRBJ2-7; no clear D. V was cut by 0 bases and J by 0 bases, with 9 bases left in between. The CDR3 contains 15 residues. Germline V gene lookup returns CDR1 KGHSH and CDR2 LQKENI. For the CDR3, the DNA is TGTGCCAGCTCACCACCGGTTAGTAGCTCCTACGAGCAGTACTTC. This sequence encodes CASSPPVSSSYEQYF.

This clonotype was seen at least ten times. This chain links TRBV4-1 with TRBJ2-2; D call uncertain. In germline, CDR1 is MGHRA, CDR2 YSYEKL. CDR3 length: 15 amino acids. The V and J ends lost 0 bases and 9 bases respectively, with 14 bases between them. The DNA of the CDR3 is TGCGCCAGCAGCCAAGATCAGGTCGGGCGTTGGGAGCTGTTTTTT. Protein product: CASSQDQVGRWELFF.

At least ten counts were recorded for this clonotype. The CDR3 DNA follows: TGTGCCAGCAGCTTGGGGACAGCAAACAATGAGCAGTTCTTC. Protein: CASSLGTANNEQFF. The rearrangement uses TRBV5-4 and TRBJ2-1; weak D call: TRBD1 (6 bases). This CDR3 has 14 amino acids. Trimming pared 0 bases from V and 5 bases from J, leaving 9 bases between. Germline CDR1 SGHNT, CDR2 YYREEE (reference sequence).

This clonotype has just a few counts. The chain uses TRBV30 and TRBJ2-3; D is perhaps TRBD1 (5 bases). This CDR3 spans 17 amino acids. V lost 1 base, J lost 2 bases, and 19 bases lay in between. Looked up from germline, CDR1 is GTSNPN and CDR2 is SVGIG (reference sequence). Here the CDR3 reads CAWSGLWGETTTDTQYF. The CDR3 DNA is TGTGCCTGGAGTGGCCTTTGGGGCGAGACGACCACAGATACGCAGTATTTT.

This clonotype was seen repeatedly, ten times or more. The CDR3 sequence: CASTGQGLVEQYF. The CDR3 nucleotides are TGTGCCAGCACCGGACAGGGTTTGGTCGAGCAGTACTTC. The rearrangement links TRBV7-9 to TRBJ2-7, with 8 bases fitting TRBD1. V lost 7 bases to trimming and J lost 6 bases; unmatched junction nucleotides: 8. The CDR3 is 13 amino acids. Germline values: CDR1 SEHNR, CDR2 FQNEAQ (reference sequence).

This clonotype was seen at least ten times. V and J are TRBV10-3 and TRBJ2-5, with D perhaps matching TRBD2 (5 bases). V lost 4 bases to trimming and J lost 5 bases, with 11 bases between them. Germline CDR1 is ENHRY and CDR2 is SYGVKD. The CDR3 spans 13 residues. The CDR3 nucleotides are TGTGCCATCAGTGGAGGGCTGAGGGAGACCCAGTACTTC. As protein: CAISGGLRETQYF.

This clonotype occurred many times. This chain joins TRBV24-1 and TRBJ2-5, with 10 positions matching TRBD2. Trimming at V came to 5 bases and at J to 5 bases, leaving 10 bases not matched to a gene. CDR1 KGHDR and CDR2 SFDVKD come from the germline V gene. The CDR3 is 16 amino acids. CDR3 sequence: CATSARTSGRLETQYF. Here the CDR3 DNA reads TGTGCCACCAGTGCCAGGACTAGCGGCCGTCTTGAGACCCAGTACTTC.

This clonotype appeared many times. At one end, the junction sequence differs from germline, possibly due to a read error. The chain recombines TRBV2 with TRBJ2-6, with TRBD1 as a possible D gene (5 bases). Germline V gives CDR1 SNHLY, CDR2 FYNNEI. CDR3 size: 14 residues. The CDR3 spells CASRDISGANVLIF. CDR3 DNA: TGTGCCAGCAGGGACATCTCTGGGGCCAACGTCCTGATTTTC.

This clonotype was recorded at least ten times. J is TRBJ1-4 and V is TRBV28, with a tentative D call TRBD1 (6 bases). The V gene lost 6 bases and the J gene lost 0 bases, with 17 bases spanning the gap. The CDR3 sequence is 17 residues long. In germline, CDR1 is MDHEN, CDR2 SYDVKM. CDR3 sequence reads: CASSRGLPAATNEKLFF. The CDR3 coding sequence is TGTGCCAGCAGCAGGGGACTACCAGCCGCAACTAATGAAAAACTGTTTTTT.

Ten or more counts support this clonotype. The CDR3 nucleotides are TGTGCCAGCCAGACCTCCCAGCGTGGCACAGATACGCAGTATTTT. Its translation is CASQTSQRGTDTQYF. V usage is TRBV7-9 and J usage is TRBJ2-3; D uncertain. Looked up from germline, CDR1 is SEHNR and CDR2 is FQNEAQ (reference sequence). Trimming cost V 8 bases and J 1 base, with 16 bases left between them. This CDR3 region has 15 residues.